These T cell receptor beta chains were read from a single sample in a study of shared clonotypes between healthy human individuals. Data came from immunoSEQ multiplex PCR; TCRdb stores just in-frame clones and leaves some out. Among more than 2,000,000 clones, roughly nine tenths were seen once, and the ten largest hold over 0.12%. The material sequenced was naive CD4+ T cells sorted from blood. The receptor set was obtained from a man younger than 30 in good health. The CDR3 runs from the conserved cysteine through the conserved F or W. D genes are given only for firm matches. Rows may omit the clone size; those that give it use once, few, many or a size class.

D gene: .
clone size: .
J gene: TRBJ2-7
V gene: TRBV7-2
CDR3 protein: CASSYHLTGSYEQYF
CDR3 DNA: TGTGCCAGCAGCTACCACCTGACTGGCTCCTACGAGCAGTACTTC

D gene: .
clone size: .
J gene: TRBJ2-5
V gene: TRBV10-3
CDR3 protein: CAVTDGETQYF
CDR3 DNA: TGTGCCGTCACGGACGGGGAGACCCAGTACTTC

D gene: .
clone size: .
J gene: TRBJ2-5
V gene: TRBV11-3
CDR3 protein: CASSPNRDQETQYF
CDR3 DNA: TGTGCCAGCAGCCCCAACAGGGATCAAGAGACCCAGTACTTC

D gene: .
clone size: once
J gene: TRBJ1-2
V gene: TRBV6-5
CDR3 protein: CASRSNQGNYGYTF
CDR3 DNA: TGTGCCAGCAGGTCAAATCAGGGTAACTATGGCTACACCTTC

D gene: TRBD2
clone size: .
J gene: TRBJ2-6
V gene: TRBV5-4
CDR3 protein: CASSDGLAALSGANVLTF
CDR3 DNA: TGTGCCAGCAGCGACGGACTAGCGGCCCTCTCTGGGGCCAACGTCCTGACTTTC

D gene: .
clone size: .
J gene: TRBJ1-3
V gene: TRBV7-2
CDR3 protein: CASTHRGNTIYF
CDR3 DNA: TGTGCCAGCACACACCGAGGAAACACCATATATTTT

D gene: TRBD2
clone size: .
J gene: TRBJ2-5
V gene: TRBV2
CDR3 protein: CASSATSGILFSTQYF
CDR3 DNA: TGTGCCAGCAGTGCGACTAGCGGGATACTATTTTCGACCCAGTACTTC

D gene: TRBD1
clone size: .
J gene: TRBJ2-7
V gene: TRBV7-9
CDR3 protein: CASSLGDRGPYEQYF
CDR3 DNA: TGTGCCAGCAGCTTAGGGGACAGGGGACCCTACGAGCAGTACTTC

D gene: TRBD1
clone size: .
J gene: TRBJ1-2
V gene: TRBV27
CDR3 protein: CASSLSTGVGISGGYTF
CDR3 DNA: TGTGCCAGCAGTTTATCGACAGGGGTAGGAATTTCGGGAGGCTACACCTTC

D gene: .
clone size: .
J gene: TRBJ1-1
V gene: TRBV5-4
CDR3 protein: CASFQDLNTEAFF
CDR3 DNA: TGTGCCAGCTTTCAGGATCTGAACACTGAAGCTTTCTTT

D gene: .
clone size: .
J gene: TRBJ1-4
V gene: TRBV29-1
CDR3 protein: CSVSTFTGKGSEKLFF
CDR3 DNA: TGCAGCGTTTCCACTTTTACAGGGAAGGGAAGCGAAAAACTGTTTTTT

D gene: .
clone size: .
J gene: TRBJ1-1
V gene: TRBV19
CDR3 protein: CASSIQGNTEAFF
CDR3 DNA: TGTGCCAGTAGTATACAGGGAAACACTGAAGCTTTCTTT

D gene: .
clone size: .
J gene: TRBJ2-7
V gene: TRBV30
CDR3 protein: CAWSFRPYEQYF
CDR3 DNA: TGTGCCTGGAGTTTCAGGCCCTACGAGCAGTACTTC

D gene: .
clone size: once
J gene: TRBJ1-1
V gene: TRBV21-1
CDR3 protein: CASSKGGKGHENTEAFF
CDR3 DNA: TGTGCCAGCAGCAAAGGCGGCAAGGGACACGAGAACACTGAAGCTTTCTTT

D gene: .
clone size: .
J gene: TRBJ1-5
V gene: TRBV15
CDR3 protein: CATSRDLFQPQHF
CDR3 DNA: TGTGCCACCAGCAGAGATTTGTTTCAGCCCCAGCATTTT

D gene: .
clone size: .
J gene: TRBJ2-7
V gene: TRBV10-3
CDR3 protein: CAISENELEQYF
CDR3 DNA: TGTGCCATCAGTGAGAACGAGCTCGAGCAGTACTTC

D gene: TRBD1
clone size: .
J gene: TRBJ1-3
V gene: TRBV14
CDR3 protein: CASSRYARTGVVSGNTIYF
CDR3 DNA: TGTGCCAGCAGCCGATATGCCCGGACAGGGGTCGTCTCTGGAAACACCATATATTTT

D gene: .
clone size: .
J gene: TRBJ2-7
V gene: TRBV11-3
CDR3 protein: CASSLGDYEQYF
CDR3 DNA: TGTGCCAGCAGCTTAGGGGACTACGAGCAGTACTTC

D gene: TRBD1
clone size: .
J gene: TRBJ2-7
V gene: TRBV10-3
CDR3 protein: CAISATGGTSEQYF
CDR3 DNA: TGTGCCATCAGTGCTACAGGGGGCACCTCCGAGCAGTACTTC